This T cell receptor beta chain was identified during a study of OX40 agonist ivuxolimab in advanced cancers. With respect to this clone: Its antigen is currently unknown.

The V gene lost 3 bases and the J gene lost 8 bases, with 7 bases spanning the gap. The length of the CDR3 is 11 residues. Germline CDR1 and CDR2: MNHNS and SASEGT. Sequencing was performed with immunoSEQ multiplex PCR; in TCRdb, only in-frame clones are kept and a portion is missing. The top ten clones hold under 3% of a sample with about 69,000 clones, around four fifths of them seen once. Study conclusions and caveats: The study found that CD8+ T cells averaged more expanded clones than CD4+.

The V gene is TRBV6-1, the J gene TRBJ1-1, with a possible D match to TRBD1 (5 bases). The source is an adult with an advanced solid tumor such as melanoma, head and neck, liver or kidney cancer. The sample here was CD4+ or CD8+ T cells sorted from blood, taken in a trial of the OX40 agonist ivuxolimab. The CDR3 DNA reads TGTGCCAGCAGTGACCGGGGGGAAGCTTTCTTT. This translates into CASSDRGEAFF.